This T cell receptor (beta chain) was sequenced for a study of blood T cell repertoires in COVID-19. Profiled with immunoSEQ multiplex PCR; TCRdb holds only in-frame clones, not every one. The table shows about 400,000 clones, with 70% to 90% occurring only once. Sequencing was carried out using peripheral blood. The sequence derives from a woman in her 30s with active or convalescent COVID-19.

In DNA, the CDR3 is TGTGCCAGTAGTTCGGGGGGACTAGCGGCTTTCGAGCAGTACTTC. Translation: CASSSGGLAAFEQYF. The chain uses TRBV19 and TRBJ2-7; 11 positions agree with TRBD2. Germline V CDR1 and CDR2: LNHDA, SQIVND (reference sequence). The CDR3 consists of 15 residues. Trimming took 5 bases from V and 6 from J; bases not matched to a gene: 9.